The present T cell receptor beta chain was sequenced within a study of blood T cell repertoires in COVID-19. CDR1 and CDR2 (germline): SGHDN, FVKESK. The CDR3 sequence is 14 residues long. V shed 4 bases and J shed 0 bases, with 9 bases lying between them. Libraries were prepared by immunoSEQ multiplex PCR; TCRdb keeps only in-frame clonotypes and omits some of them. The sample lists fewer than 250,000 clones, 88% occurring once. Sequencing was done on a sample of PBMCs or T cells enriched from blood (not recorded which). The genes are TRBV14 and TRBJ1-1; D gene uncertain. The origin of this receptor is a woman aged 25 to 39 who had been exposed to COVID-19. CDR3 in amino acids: CASSPLLLNTEAFF. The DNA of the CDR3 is TGTGCCAGCAGCCCTCTATTGTTGAACACTGAAGCTTTCTTT.